This T cell receptor (beta chain) emerged from a study of vaccination and CD4 T cells after COVID-19. About the research overall: No peptide, an HIV-1 Nef pool, or a CEFX pool was what each control culture received.

This CDR3 is built from 14 residues. With 4 bases removed from V and 4 bases from J, the gap between germline ends came to 8 bases. Germline V gene sequence: CDR1 SEHNR, CDR2 FQNEAQ (reference sequence). Described treatment: approximately nine-day PBMC culture with coronavirus spike peptide pools or control peptides (ViraFEST assay). It was with 9 to 10 IU/ml IL-2 and approximately 10 ug/ml peptide pools that about 2 million PBMCs per well were cultured. Details on this clonotype: Its specificity is unknown.

Study-wide results and caveats: Spike mono-reactivity was evident in 304 of the 307 vaccine-specific clones derived from convalescent patients.

Once obtained from cultured CD4+ T cells, the DNA was sequenced using the Oncomine TCR Beta short-read assay. One entry per CDR3 protein results from TCRdb running MiXCR on the PCR reads. The table lists over 15,000 distinct CDR3 sequences, 30% to 35% of them singletons. What was sequenced was cultured CD4+ T cells from blood. The sequence was collected from a human donor with COVID-19. The J gene is TRBJ1-6, the V gene TRBV7-9; D call uncertain. CDR3 coding DNA: TGTGCCAGCAGCTCCGAACAGTATAATTCACCCCTCCACTTT. Amino acid sequence: CASSSEQYNSPLHF. The whole variable domain, remainder taken from reference TRBV7-9 and TRBJ1-6, is DTGVSQNPRHKITKRGQNVTFRCDPISEHNRLYWYRQTLGQGPEFLTYFQNEAQLEKSRLLSDRFSAERPKGSFSTLEIQRTEQGDSAMYLCASSSEQYNSPLHFGNGTRLTVT.